Included here is one T cell receptor (beta chain) sequence, with context. Its antigen remains unidentified. Time point of the sample: pretreatment peripheral blood. Patients each gave 1 to 8 samples, pretreatment and on-treatment. This entry comes from a study of PD-L1 blockade in urothelial cancer. Study details: Males with urothelial cancer arising in the bladder constituted most of the 29 patients.

Study findings and constraints: Durable-benefit patients expanded tumor-associated blood clones more at 3 weeks. Improved survival was predicted by pretreatment blood TCR clonality below the median.

TCRdb's copy holds only in-frame clones and misses some; the assay was immunoSEQ multiplex PCR. The table includes 43,000 or so clones, 80% detected once. This sequence was found in a man aged 55 to 70 with urothelial cancer. Sequenced material: PBMCs, taken around atezolizumab (anti-PD-L1) treatment.

DNA for the CDR3: TGTGCCAGCAGCGCAGGACAGTCTAGCTCCTACGAGCAGTACTTC. Protein: CASSAGQSSSYEQYF. This chain joins TRBV9 and TRBJ2-7; TRBD1 might be the D (6 bases). Germline V lookup: CDR1 SGDLS, CDR2 YYNGEE. This CDR3 contains 15 residues. V gave up 3 bases and J gave up 0 bases, with 13 bases separating them.